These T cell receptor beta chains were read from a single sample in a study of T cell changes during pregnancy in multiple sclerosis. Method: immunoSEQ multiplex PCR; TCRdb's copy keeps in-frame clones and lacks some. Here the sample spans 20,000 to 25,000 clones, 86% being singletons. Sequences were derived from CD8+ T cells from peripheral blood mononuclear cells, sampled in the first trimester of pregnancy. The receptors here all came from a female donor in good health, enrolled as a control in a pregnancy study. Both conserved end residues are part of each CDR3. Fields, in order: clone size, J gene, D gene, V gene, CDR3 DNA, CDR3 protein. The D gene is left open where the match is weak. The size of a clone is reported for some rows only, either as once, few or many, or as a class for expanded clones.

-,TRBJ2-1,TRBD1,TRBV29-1,TGCAGCGTTCGGACAGGGGGGAATGAGCAGTTCTTC,CSVRTGGNEQFF
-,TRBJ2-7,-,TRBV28,TGTGCCAGCAGTCCGACGCCTAGCTTTTCCCAAGACTACGAGCAGTACTTC,CASSPTPSFSQDYEQYF
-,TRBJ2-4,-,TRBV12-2,TGTGCAAGTCGCTTACCTTACGATCCCCGGGCTAGCGGGCGACTCATCCCCAAAAACATTCAGTACTTC,CASRLPYDPRASGRLIPKNIQYF
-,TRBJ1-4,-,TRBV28,TGTGCCAGCAGGCAGGCTAATGAAAAACTGTTTTTT,CASRQANEKLFF
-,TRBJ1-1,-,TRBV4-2,TGTGCCAGCAGCCAAGATGGCCAATCCATCATGAACACTGAAGCTTTCTTT,CASSQDGQSIMNTEAFF
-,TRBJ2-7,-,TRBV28,TGTGCCAGCAGTTTGACGCAGGGCATAGTTAACGAGCAGTACTTC,CASSLTQGIVNEQYF
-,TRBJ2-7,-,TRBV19,TGTGCCAGTAGTGGCGGGACGGGCGAGCAGTACTTC,CASSGGTGEQYF
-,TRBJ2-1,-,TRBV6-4,TGTGCCAGCAGTGACAATGCGGAGGGGGCAAGTGAGCAGTTCTTC,CASSDNAEGASEQFF
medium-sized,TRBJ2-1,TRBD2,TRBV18,TGTGCCAGCTCATTAGCGGGATACTCCTACAATGAGCAGTTCTTC,CASSLAGYSYNEQFF
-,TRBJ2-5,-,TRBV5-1,TGCGCCAGCAGCTTGGGGGCTAGCGAGCTGGGGGAGACCCAGTACTTC,CASSLGASELGETQYF
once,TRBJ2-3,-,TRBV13,TGTGCCAGCAGCGAGGGGGGCACAGATACGCAGTATTTT,CASSEGGTDTQYF
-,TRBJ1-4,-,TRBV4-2,TGTGCCAGCAGCCCCTTCGTTTTTGCTAATGAAAAACTGTTTTTT,CASSPFVFANEKLFF
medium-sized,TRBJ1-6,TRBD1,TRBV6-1,TGTGCCAGCAGTGAAGGGGGACAGGGGGCTTCACCCCTCCACTTT,CASSEGGQGASPLHF
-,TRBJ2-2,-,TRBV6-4,TGTGCCAGCAGTGAAGAGGCAGAGACCGGGGAGCTGTTTTTT,CASSEEAETGELFF
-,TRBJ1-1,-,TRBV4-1,TGCGCCAGCAGCCTCAGGGGGAACACTGAAGCTTTCTTT,CASSLRGNTEAFF
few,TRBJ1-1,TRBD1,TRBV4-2,TGTGCCAGCAGCCAGACAGGGGCGAACACTGAAGCTTTCTTT,CASSQTGANTEAFF
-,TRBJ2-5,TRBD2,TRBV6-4,TGTGCCAGCAGTGACAGGCCCGGCGGGAGCCCACAAGAGACCCAGTACTTC,CASSDRPGGSPQETQYF
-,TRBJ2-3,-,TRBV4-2,TGTGCCAGCAGCCAGGATCCGGGACTTGAGACAGATACGCAGTATTTT,CASSQDPGLETDTQYF